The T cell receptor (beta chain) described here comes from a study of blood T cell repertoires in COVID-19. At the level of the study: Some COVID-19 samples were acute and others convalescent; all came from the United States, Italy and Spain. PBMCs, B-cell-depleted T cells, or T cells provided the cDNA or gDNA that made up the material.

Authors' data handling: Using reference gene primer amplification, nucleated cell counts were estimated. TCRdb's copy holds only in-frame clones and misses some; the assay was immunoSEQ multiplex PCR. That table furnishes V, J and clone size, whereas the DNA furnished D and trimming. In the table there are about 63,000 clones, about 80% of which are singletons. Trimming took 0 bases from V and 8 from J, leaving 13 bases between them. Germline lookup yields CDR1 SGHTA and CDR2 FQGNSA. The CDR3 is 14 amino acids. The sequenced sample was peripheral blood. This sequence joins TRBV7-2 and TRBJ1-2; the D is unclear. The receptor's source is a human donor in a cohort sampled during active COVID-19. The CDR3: CASSLAETIRGYTF. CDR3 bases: TGTGCCAGCAGCTTAGCGGAGACGATCCGAGGCTACACCTTC.